The 14 T cell receptor beta chains below come from one sample, sequenced in a study of glioma-infiltrating T cells after dendritic cell vaccination. Method: immunoSEQ multiplex PCR; TCRdb's copy keeps in-frame clones and lacks some. The sample holds some 100,000 clones, 70% to 80% seen once. This specimen consisted of blood, obtained before dendritic cell vaccination. All receptors derive from a human donor with glioblastoma.

V and J are TRBV6-1 and TRBJ2-5, with TRBD2 identical over 7 bases. The V segment lost 2 bases and the J segment 0 bases; nucleotides outside the gene matches: 9. CDR3 length: 17 residues. Germline-derived CDR1 and CDR2 are MNHNS and SASEGT. CDR3 sequence reads: CASSELLGGLNQETQYF. As DNA, the CDR3 is TGTGCCAGCAGTGAACTTCTGGGGGGGTTAAACCAAGAGACCCAGTACTTC.

This rearrangement joins TRBV19 to TRBJ2-3; 9 nucleotides agree with TRBD2. The CDR3 is 15 residues long. V dropped 3 bases and J dropped 6; count of bases not matched to a gene: 7. Germline CDR1 LNHDA, CDR2 SQIVND (reference sequence). The CDR3 DNA is TGTGCCAGTAGTATGGTTAGCGGGAGAAGGGATACGCAGTATTTT. This gives the protein CASSMVSGRRDTQYF.

This chain uses TRBV4-2 with TRBJ2-2; 7 bases align to TRBD2. The CDR3 contains 18 residues. Germline V gene lookup returns CDR1 LGHNA and CDR2 YNFKEQ. V shed 6 bases and J 0 bases; nucleotides not matched to a gene: 13. The CDR3 nucleotides are TGTGCCAGCAGTCGTGGAGGCGGGAGTTACGCGAACACCGGGGAGCTGTTTTTT. Its translation is CASSRGGGSYANTGELFF.

The chain combines TRBV10-2 with TRBJ1-5, with 7 bases that match TRBD1. Trimming took 6 bases from V and 5 from J; bases not matched to a gene: 7. The CDR3 totals 14 residues. From germline, CDR1 is WSHSY and CDR2 SAAADI. The CDR3 protein is CASRPDREYQPQHF. DNA for the CDR3: TGCGCCAGCAGGCCCGACAGGGAGTATCAGCCCCAGCATTTT.

V and J are TRBV7-2 and TRBJ1-6, with 8 bases aligning to TRBD1. Trimming at V came to 4 bases and at J to 6 bases, leaving 5 bases not matched to a gene. The CDR3 consists of 15 residues. Germline-derived CDR1 and CDR2 are SGHTA and FQGNSA. The DNA for the CDR3 is TGTGCCAGCAGCTCACCGGGACAGGTTAATTCACCCCTCCACTTT. This codes for CASSSPGQVNSPLHF.

The J gene is TRBJ2-3, the V gene TRBV2; 7 positions match TRBD2. The CDR3 consists of 14 residues. Germline CDR1 and CDR2: SNHLY and FYNNEI. The junction had 3 bases not matched to a gene; V was cut back by 2 bases and J by 4 bases. Here the CDR3 DNA reads TGTGCCAGCAGTGAAATGGGGGGGTCAGATACGCAGTATTTT. Translated, it gives CASSEMGGSDTQYF.

The chain is built from TRBV29-1 and TRBJ2-1, with 7 bases matching TRBD2. The V and J ends lost 5 bases and 7 bases, in that order; junction bases with no gene match: 5. The CDR3 length is 12 residues. Germline V gives CDR1 SQVTM, CDR2 ANQGSEA. The CDR3 loop is CSVLGGGNEQFF. The CDR3 nucleotides read TGCAGCGTTTTGGGGGGAGGGAATGAGCAGTTCTTC.

The chain employs TRBV10-3 and TRBJ2-7, with TRBD2 identical over 13 bases. The CDR3 runs 13 residues. V was pared by 9 bases and J by 6 bases, with 5 bases of the junction left unmatched. In germline, CDR1 is ENHRY, CDR2 SYGVKD. The CDR3 DNA sequence: TGTGCCATGAGACTAGCGGGAGGTTCCGAGCAGTACTTC. Amino acid sequence: CAMRLAGGSEQYF.

The J gene is TRBJ2-1, the V gene TRBV19, with 7 nucleotides matching TRBD2. The V segment lost 1 base and the J segment 2 bases; nucleotides outside the gene matches: 11. From germline, CDR1 is LNHDA and CDR2 SQIVND (reference sequence). The CDR3 consists of 18 residues. The CDR3 DNA follows: TGTGCCAGTAGTATAGTGATTCAGAGCGGGGCACCCTACAATGAGCAGTTCTTC. This codes for CASSIVIQSGAPYNEQFF.

The chain has TRBV27 and TRBJ2-5, with D perhaps TRBD2 (7 bases). CDR1 and CDR2 from the germline V gene are MNHEY and SMNVEV (reference sequence). The V end was cut by 6 bases, the J end by 4 bases, with 15 bases between. The CDR3 length is 14 residues. The CDR3 loop is CASSRRGEGETQYF. CDR3 coding DNA: TGTGCCAGCAGCCGGAGGGGGGAGGGAGAGACCCAGTACTTC.

The rearrangement uses TRBV5-4 and TRBJ2-3; no clear D. The V gene's germline CDR1 is SGHNT and CDR2 YYREEE (reference sequence). The CDR3 is 13 amino acids. Trimming removed 0 bases from V and 0 bases from J, with 2 bases in between. Here the CDR3 DNA reads TGTGCCAGCAGCTTGGCGAGCACAGATACGCAGTATTTT. It is translated as CASSLASTDTQYF.

This chain connects TRBV6-5 to TRBJ2-7, with D possibly being TRBD2 (6 bases). V lost 6 bases and J lost 3, with 12 bases in between. The CDR3 has 13 amino acids. CDR1 and CDR2 (germline): MNHEY, SVGAGI. The CDR3 DNA reads TGTGCCAGCAGGAGGGGTAGCGGCTACGAGCAGTACTTC. It yields the protein CASRRGSGYEQYF.

The rearrangement links TRBV6-6 to TRBJ2-7, with D maybe TRBD1 (5 bases). Per germline, CDR1 MNHNY and CDR2 SVGAGI (reference sequence). The V end lost 5 bases, the J end lost 0 bases, and 14 bases lay between the germline ends. This CDR3 contains 15 residues. As DNA, the CDR3 is TGTGCCAGCAGTCCCGACAGTCTTAGCTCCTACGAGCAGTACTTC. Translated: CASSPDSLSSYEQYF.

The table lists this clone with a count of one. This chain uses TRBV27 with TRBJ2-2; TRBD2 matches 7 bases. Germline CDR1 and CDR2: MNHEY and SMNVEV (reference sequence). The trim removed 1 base at V and 5 bases at J, leaving 4 bases unmatched. The CDR3 is 15 residues long. CDR3 nucleotides: TGTGCCAGCAGTTTATGGGAGGGTATTACCGGGGAGCTGTTTTTT. This translates into CASSLWEGITGELFF.